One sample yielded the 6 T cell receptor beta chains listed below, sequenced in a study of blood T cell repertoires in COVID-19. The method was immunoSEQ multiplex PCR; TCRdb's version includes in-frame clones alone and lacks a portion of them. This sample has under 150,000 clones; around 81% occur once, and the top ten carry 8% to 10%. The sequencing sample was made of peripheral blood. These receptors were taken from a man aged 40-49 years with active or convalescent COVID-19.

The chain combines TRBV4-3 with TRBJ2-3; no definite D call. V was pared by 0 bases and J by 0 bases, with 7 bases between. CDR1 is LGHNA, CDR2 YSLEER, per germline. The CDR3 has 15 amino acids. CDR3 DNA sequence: TGCGCCAGCAGCCAAGAGCTAGGTAGCACAGATACGCAGTATTTT. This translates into CASSQELGSTDTQYF.

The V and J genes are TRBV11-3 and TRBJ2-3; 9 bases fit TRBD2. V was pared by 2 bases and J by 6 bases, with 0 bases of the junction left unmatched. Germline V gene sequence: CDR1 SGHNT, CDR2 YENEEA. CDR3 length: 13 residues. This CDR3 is CASSLTSGDTQYF. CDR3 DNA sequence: TGTGCCAGCAGCTTAACTAGCGGGGATACGCAGTATTTT.

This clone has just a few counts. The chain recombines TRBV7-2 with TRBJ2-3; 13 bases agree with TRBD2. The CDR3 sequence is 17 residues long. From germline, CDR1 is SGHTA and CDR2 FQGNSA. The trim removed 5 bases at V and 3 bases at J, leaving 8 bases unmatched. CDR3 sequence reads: CASSPRLAGGLTDTQYF. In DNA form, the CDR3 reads TGTGCCAGCAGCCCCCGACTAGCGGGGGGCCTTACAGATACGCAGTATTTT.

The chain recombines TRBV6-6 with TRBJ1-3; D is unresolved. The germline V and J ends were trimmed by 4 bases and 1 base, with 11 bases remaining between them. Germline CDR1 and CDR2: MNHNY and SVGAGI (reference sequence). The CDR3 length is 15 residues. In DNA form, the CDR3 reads TGTGCCAGCAGTTTCCCAGGAGGTTCTGGAAACACCATATATTTT. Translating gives CASSFPGGSGNTIYF.

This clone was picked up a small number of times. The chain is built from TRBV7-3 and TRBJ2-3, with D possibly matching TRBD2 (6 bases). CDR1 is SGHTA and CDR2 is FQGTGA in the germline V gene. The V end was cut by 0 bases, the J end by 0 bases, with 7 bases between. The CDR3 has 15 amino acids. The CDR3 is CASSLTGLSTDTQYF. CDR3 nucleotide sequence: TGTGCCAGCAGCTTAACGGGACTTAGCACAGATACGCAGTATTTT.

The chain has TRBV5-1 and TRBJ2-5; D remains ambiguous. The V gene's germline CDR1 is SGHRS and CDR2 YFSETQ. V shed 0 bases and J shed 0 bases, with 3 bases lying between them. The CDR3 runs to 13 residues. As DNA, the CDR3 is TGCGCCAGCAGCTTGGACAACCAAGAGACCCAGTACTTC. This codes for CASSLDNQETQYF.